Detailed here is one T cell receptor (beta chain). Methods used by the authors: Amplification of reference gene primers provided the estimated nucleated cell counts. TCRdb's copy holds only in-frame clones and misses some; the assay was immunoSEQ multiplex PCR. For V, J and clone size, that table is used; D and trimming come from the DNA. The profile shows approximately 63,000 clones, 80% to 90% of them singletons. The source of the sample is a study of blood T cell repertoires in COVID-19. The wider study: The United States, Italy and Spain supplied acute and convalescent COVID-19 samples. T cells, B-cell-depleted T cells, or PBMCs supplied cDNA or gDNA.

Germline CDR1 and CDR2: SGHRS and YFSETQ. Trimming removed 3 bases from V and 5 bases from J, with 17 bases in between. The CDR3 covers 16 residues. The chain joins TRBV5-1 to TRBJ2-2; TRBD2 is a possible D gene (6 bases). The TCR originated in a woman of 80 years or more with acute or convalescent COVID-19. The sequenced material came from peripheral blood. CDR3 sequence: CASSSPPTSPTGELFF. The CDR3 nucleotides read TGCGCCAGCAGCTCTCCGCCCACTAGCCCTACCGGGGAGCTGTTTTTT.